This T cell receptor (beta chain) was sequenced in a study of T-cell reconstitution after alpha-beta-depleted transplantation in children. The study, taken as a whole, reports: The origin of alpha-beta T cells about two months after transplant was reportedly several hundred expanded graft clones. High day-60 TCRbeta diversity in some patients came from surviving recipient T cells and thymic progenitors. Diversity and T-cell counts at one year after transplant derived mostly from new T cells.

CDR1 and CDR2 (germline): SGHRS, YFSETQ. Trimming pared 0 bases from V and 2 bases from J, leaving 9 bases between. The CDR3 is made up of 15 amino acids. Points on this clonotype: The antigen is undetermined.

Unique molecular identifiers were used to barcode this TCRbeta library. TCRdb passed the PCR reads through MiXCR, listing each CDR3 protein once. The data hold roughly 120,000 distinct CDR3 sequences, with roughly 24% observed a single time. The sequence was obtained from a male patient between 2 and 10 years old who had a stem cell transplant for chronic granulomatous disease, so the T cells may come from the graft donor. The chain uses TRBV5-1 and TRBJ2-1; tentative D call: TRBD1 (5 bases). The sequencing here drew on PBMCs, mostly from graft donor cells, taken 180 days after TCRalphabeta/CD19-depleted stem cell transplant. The CDR3 protein is CASSLEGAAYNEQFF. The CDR3 nucleotides read TGCGCCAGCAGCTTGGAAGGGGCCGCCTACAATGAGCAGTTCTTC.